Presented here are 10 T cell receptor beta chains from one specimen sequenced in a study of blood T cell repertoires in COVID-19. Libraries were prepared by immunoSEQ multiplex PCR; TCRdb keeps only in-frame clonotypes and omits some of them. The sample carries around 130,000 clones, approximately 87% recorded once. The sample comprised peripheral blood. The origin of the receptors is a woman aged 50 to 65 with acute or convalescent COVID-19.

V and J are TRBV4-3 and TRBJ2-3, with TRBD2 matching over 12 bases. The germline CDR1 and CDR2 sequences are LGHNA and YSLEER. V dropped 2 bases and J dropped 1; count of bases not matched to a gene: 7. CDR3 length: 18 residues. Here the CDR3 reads CASSQSSTSGSGTDTQYF. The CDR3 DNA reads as TGCGCCAGCAGCCAATCCTCGACTAGCGGGAGTGGCACAGATACGCAGTATTTT.

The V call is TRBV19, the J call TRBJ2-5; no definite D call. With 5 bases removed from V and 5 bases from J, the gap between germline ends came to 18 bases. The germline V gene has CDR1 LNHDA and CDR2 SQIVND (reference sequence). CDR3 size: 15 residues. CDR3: CASSHSGSPGETQYF. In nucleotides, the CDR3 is TGTGCCAGTAGTCACTCCGGGTCCCCCGGCGAGACCCAGTACTTC.

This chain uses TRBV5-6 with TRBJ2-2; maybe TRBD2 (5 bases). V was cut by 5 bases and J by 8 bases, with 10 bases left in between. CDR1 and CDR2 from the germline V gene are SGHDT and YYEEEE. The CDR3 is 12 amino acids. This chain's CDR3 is CASRFRGGELFF. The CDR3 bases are TGTGCCAGCAGATTCAGAGGGGGGGAGCTGTTTTTT.

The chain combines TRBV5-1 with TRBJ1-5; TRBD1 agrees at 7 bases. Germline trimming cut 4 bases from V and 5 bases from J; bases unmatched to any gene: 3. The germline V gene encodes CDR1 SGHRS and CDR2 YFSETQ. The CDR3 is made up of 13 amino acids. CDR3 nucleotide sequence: TGCGCCAGCAGCAGGGGGCCCCATCAGCCCCAGCATTTT. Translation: CASSRGPHQPQHF.

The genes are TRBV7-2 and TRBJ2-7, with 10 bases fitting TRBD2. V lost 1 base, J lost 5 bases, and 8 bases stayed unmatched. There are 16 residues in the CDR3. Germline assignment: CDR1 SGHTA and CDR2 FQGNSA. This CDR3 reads CASSLVVLAGDHEQYF. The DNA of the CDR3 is TGTGCCAGCAGCTTAGTGGTCCTAGCGGGAGACCACGAGCAGTACTTC.

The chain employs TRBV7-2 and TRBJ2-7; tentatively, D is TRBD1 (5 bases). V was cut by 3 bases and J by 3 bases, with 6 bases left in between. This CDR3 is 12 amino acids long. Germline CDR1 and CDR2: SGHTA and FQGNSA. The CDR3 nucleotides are TGTGCCAGCAGCTTTCAGGGCTACGAGCAGTACTTC. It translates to CASSFQGYEQYF.

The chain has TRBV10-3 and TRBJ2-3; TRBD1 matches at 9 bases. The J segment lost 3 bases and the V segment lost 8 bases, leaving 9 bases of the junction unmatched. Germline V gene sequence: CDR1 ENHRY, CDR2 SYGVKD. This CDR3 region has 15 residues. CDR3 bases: TGTGCCATCGGGGGCGGGACAGGGAGAACAGATACGCAGTATTTT. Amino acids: CAIGGGTGRTDTQYF.

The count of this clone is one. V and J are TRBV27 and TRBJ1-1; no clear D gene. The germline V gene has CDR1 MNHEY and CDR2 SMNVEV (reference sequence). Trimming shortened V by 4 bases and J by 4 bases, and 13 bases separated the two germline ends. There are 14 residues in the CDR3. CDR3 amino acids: CASSSYRDGTEAFF. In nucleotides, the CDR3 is TGTGCCAGCAGTTCCTATCGGGATGGCACTGAAGCTTTCTTT.

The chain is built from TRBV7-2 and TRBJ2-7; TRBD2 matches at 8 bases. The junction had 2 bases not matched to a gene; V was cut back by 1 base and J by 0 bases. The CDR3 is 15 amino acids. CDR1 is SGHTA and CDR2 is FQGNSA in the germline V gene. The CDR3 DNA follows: TGTGCCAGCAGCTTAGGACTAGCGTTCTCCTACGAGCAGTACTTC. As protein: CASSLGLAFSYEQYF.

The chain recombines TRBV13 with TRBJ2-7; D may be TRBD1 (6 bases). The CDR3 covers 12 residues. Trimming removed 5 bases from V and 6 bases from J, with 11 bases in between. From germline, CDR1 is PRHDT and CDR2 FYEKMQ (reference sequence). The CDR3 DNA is TGTGCCAGCAGCGACAGGATTTTCGAGCAGTACTTC. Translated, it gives CASSDRIFEQYF.